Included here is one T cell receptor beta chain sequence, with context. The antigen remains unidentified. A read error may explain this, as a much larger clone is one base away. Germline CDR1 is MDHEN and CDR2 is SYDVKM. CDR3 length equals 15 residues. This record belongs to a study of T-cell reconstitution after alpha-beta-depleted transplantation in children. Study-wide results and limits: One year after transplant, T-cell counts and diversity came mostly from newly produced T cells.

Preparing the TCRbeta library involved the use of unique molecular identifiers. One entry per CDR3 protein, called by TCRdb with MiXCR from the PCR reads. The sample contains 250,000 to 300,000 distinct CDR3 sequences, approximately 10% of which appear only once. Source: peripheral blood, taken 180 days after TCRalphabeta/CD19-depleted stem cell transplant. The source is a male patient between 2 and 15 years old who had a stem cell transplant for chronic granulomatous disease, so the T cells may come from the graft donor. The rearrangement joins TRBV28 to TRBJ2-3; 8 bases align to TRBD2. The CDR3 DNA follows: TGTTCCAGCAGAAAGACTAGCGCGAACACAGATACGCAGTATTTT. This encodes CSSRKTSANTDTQYF.